What follows are 9 T cell receptor beta chains derived from one specimen sequenced in a study of human T cells and chemical hapten exposure. Total RNA extraction was carried out from unfractionated whole blood. Within the library, unique molecular identifiers were attached to each individual cDNA molecule. MiXCR, run by TCRdb on the reads, gives a single entry per CDR3 protein. Of around 120,000 distinct CDR3 sequences in the sample, roughly 8.5% were seen once. Sample: whole blood. These TCRs come from a human donor in good health. Some clones in this sample may be carry-over from other donors' samples.

The table lists this clonotype with many counts. J is TRBJ2-1 and V is TRBV13; tentatively, D is TRBD1 (6 bases). The V gene's germline CDR1 is PRHDT and CDR2 FYEKMQ (reference sequence). With 5 bases removed from V and 4 bases from J, the gap between germline ends came to 18 bases. The CDR3 sequence is 16 residues long. The CDR3 nucleotides are TGTGCCAGCAGCGCAAACAGGGTTGGGTCTTACAATGAGCAGTTCTTC. Amino acid sequence: CASSANRVGSYNEQFF.

This clonotype was seen many times. The rearrangement joins TRBV7-2 to TRBJ1-3; 10 bases are shared with TRBD1. V shed 5 bases, J shed 1 base, and the junction held 5 bases outside the gene matches. The CDR3 has 16 amino acids. CDR1 is SGHTA and CDR2 is FQGNSA in the germline V gene. CDR3 amino acids: CASSPRDRGSGNTIYF. Written as DNA, the CDR3 is TGTGCCAGCAGCCCCCGGGACAGGGGTTCTGGAAACACCATATATTTT.

This clonotype was observed a few times. V usage is TRBV29-1 and J usage is TRBJ2-7, with D possibly matching TRBD1 (6 bases). CDR1 is SQVTM and CDR2 is ANQGSEA in the germline V gene. The germline V and J ends were trimmed by 6 bases and 7 bases, with 25 bases remaining between them. The CDR3 length is 15 residues. The CDR3 DNA reads TGCAGCGTGGTTTTTTCAGGGGATGACCTTAGGGAGCAGTACTTC. This gives the protein CSVVFSGDDLREQYF.

This clonotype has ten or more counts. CDR3 in amino acids: CASSREDPNTEAFF. The CDR3 DNA reads TGTGCCAGCTCACGAGAGGACCCCAACACTGAAGCTTTCTTT. This sequence joins TRBV18 and TRBJ1-1; no clear D gene. Germline-derived CDR1 and CDR2 are KGHSH and LQKENI. The CDR3 runs to 14 residues. Trimming cost V 4 bases and J 2 bases, with 11 bases left between them.

This clonotype has just a few counts. This sequence joins TRBV13 and TRBJ1-6; D is unresolved. This CDR3 has 14 amino acids. Deletions cut 8 bases from V and 5 bases from J, with 13 bases between. Germline loops: CDR1 PRHDT, CDR2 FYEKMQ (reference sequence). This CDR3 is CASREKYDNSPLHF. The CDR3, as DNA: TGTGCCAGCCGGGAAAAATATGATAATTCACCCCTCCACTTT. Based on the CDR3 plus reference TRBV13 and TRBJ1-6, the full variable domain is AAGVIQSPRHLIKEKRETATLKCYPIPRHDTVYWYQQGPGQDPQFLISFYEKMQSDKGSIPDRFSAQQFSDYHSELNMSSLELGDSALYFCASREKYDNSPLHFGNGTRLTVT.

This chain uses TRBV7-9 with TRBJ2-1, with 14 bases lining up with TRBD2. Trimming at V came to 2 bases and at J to 7 bases, leaving 7 bases not matched to a gene. The CDR3 totals 17 residues. Germline CDR1 and CDR2: SEHNR and FQNEAQ (reference sequence). The DNA for the CDR3 is TGTGCCAGCAGCTTACTCTCCGGGACTAGCGGGAGTAATGAGCAGTTCTTC. This gives the protein CASSLLSGTSGSNEQFF.

This clonotype has a handful of counts. The chain uses TRBV27 and TRBJ2-2; 11 bases fit TRBD2. Germline V lookup: CDR1 MNHEY, CDR2 SMNVEV (reference sequence). The length of the CDR3 is 16 residues. Trimming at V came to 5 bases and at J to 3 bases, leaving 5 bases not matched to a gene. CDR3 nucleotide sequence: TGTGCCAGCAGTGACGGACTAGCGGGTGACACCGGGGAGCTGTTTTTT. Protein sequence: CASSDGLAGDTGELFF.

The chain recombines TRBV29-1 with TRBJ1-1; no firm D call. Trimming shortened V by 0 bases and J by 1 base, and 3 bases separated the two germline ends. CDR3 size: 12 residues. Per the germline V gene, CDR1 is SQVTM and CDR2 is ANQGSEA. The CDR3 protein is CSVEDRNTEAFF. In nucleotides, the CDR3 is TGCAGCGTTGAAGACAGGAACACTGAAGCTTTCTTT.

The chain recombines TRBV14 with TRBJ2-1; the D is unclear. V lost 0 bases and J 5 bases, leaving 8 bases between the germline ends. From germline, CDR1 is SGHDN and CDR2 FVKESK. The CDR3 is 14 amino acids. The CDR3 nucleotides are TGTGCCAGCAGCCAAGATAGGGTGAACAATGAGCAGTTCTTC. It specifies CASSQDRVNNEQFF.